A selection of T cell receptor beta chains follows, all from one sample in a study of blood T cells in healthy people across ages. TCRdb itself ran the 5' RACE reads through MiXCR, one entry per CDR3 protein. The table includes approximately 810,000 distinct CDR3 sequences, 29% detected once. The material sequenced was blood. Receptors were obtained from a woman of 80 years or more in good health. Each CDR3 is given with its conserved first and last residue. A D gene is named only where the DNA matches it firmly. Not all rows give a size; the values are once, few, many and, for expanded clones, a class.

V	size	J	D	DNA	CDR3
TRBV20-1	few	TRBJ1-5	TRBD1	TGCAGTGCTAGATCCGGACAGGGTGACAATCAGCCCCAGCATTTT	CSARSGQGDNQPQHF
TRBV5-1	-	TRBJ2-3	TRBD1	TGCGCCAGCAGCACCACCTGGCACAGGGGAAATACGCAGTATTTT	CASSTTWHRGNTQYF
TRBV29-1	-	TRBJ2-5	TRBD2	TGCAGCGTTGCTCCGGGGAGGGGTCGGGAGACCCAGTACTTC	CSVAPGRGRETQYF
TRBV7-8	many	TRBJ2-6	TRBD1	TGTGCCAGCAGCCCGATCACAGGGGGCGCGGGGGCCAACGTCCTGACTTTC	CASSPITGGAGANVLTF
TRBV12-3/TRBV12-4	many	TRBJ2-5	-	TGTGCCAGCAACGAAGGGGGGAGCCAAGAGACCCAGTACTTC	CASNEGGSQETQYF
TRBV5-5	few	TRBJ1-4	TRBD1	TGTGCCAGCAGCACCTCCAGGGGGGGTAATGAAAAACTGTTTTTT	CASSTSRGGNEKLFF
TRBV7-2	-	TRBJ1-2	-	TGTGCCAGCAGCGGCTTCGGGGTTAAGGGTGGCTACACCTTC	CASSGFGVKGGYTF
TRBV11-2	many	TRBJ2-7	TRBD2	TGTGCCAGCAGCTTAGAGCGGGGGAGCTACGAGCAGTACTTC	CASSLERGSYEQYF
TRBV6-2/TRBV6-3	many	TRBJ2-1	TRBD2	TGTGCCAGCAGTATACGGAGGGGCGGGGGGCCCTACAATGAGCAGTTCTTC	CASSIRRGGGPYNEQFF
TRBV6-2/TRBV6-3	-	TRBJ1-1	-	TGTGCCAGCAGTTACTGGCGGCAGTTCCTGAACACTGAAGCTTTCTTT	CASSYWRQFLNTEAFF
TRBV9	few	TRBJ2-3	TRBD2	TGTGCCAGCAGCGTAAGCGCGGGGGATGACACAGATACGCAGTATTTT	CASSVSAGDDTDTQYF
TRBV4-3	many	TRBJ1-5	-	TGCGCCAGCAGCCCCAGAGGTCCATTTAGAGGACACGTGGAGGATCAACATCAGCCCCAGCATTTT	CASSPRGPFRGHVEDQHQPQHF
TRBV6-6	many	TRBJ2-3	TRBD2	TGTGCCAGCAGGGGGGAGGGTAGCACAGATACGCAGTATTTT	CASRGEGSTDTQYF
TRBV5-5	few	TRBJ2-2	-	TGTGCCAGCAGCTTGGGACCAGCAACCGGGGAGCTGTTTTTT	CASSLGPATGELFF
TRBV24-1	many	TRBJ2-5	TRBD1	TGTGCCACCCCGGGACAGGGACAAGAGACCCAGTACTTC	CATPGQGQETQYF
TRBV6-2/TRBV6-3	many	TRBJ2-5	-	TGTGCCAGCAAAAACCCGTCCTCGCTGACCCAGTACTTC	CASKNPSSLTQYF
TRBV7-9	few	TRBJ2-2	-	TGTGCCAGTTCCCCGGAGGTTACCGGGGAGCTGTTTTTT	CASSPEVTGELFF
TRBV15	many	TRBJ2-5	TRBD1	TGTGCCACCGGGTATAGGACAGGGAGCTCCCAAGAGACCCAGTACTTC	CATGYRTGSSQETQYF
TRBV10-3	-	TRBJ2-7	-	TGTGCCATCAGTGAGTCGGGCAGGAGGGCCTACAATGAGCAGTATTTC	CAISESGRRAYNEQYF
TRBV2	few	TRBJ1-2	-	TGTGCCAGCAGTGATAGAGGACTCGGGGGTGGCTACACCTTC	CASSDRGLGGGYTF
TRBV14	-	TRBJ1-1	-	TGTGCCAGCAGCCAAGATTGGGGGAGGTTGGGGAACACTGAAGCTTTCTTT	CASSQDWGRLGNTEAFF
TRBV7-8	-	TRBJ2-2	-	TGTGCCAGCAGCTTAATGGGGTCGTTCACCGGGGAGCTGTTTTTT	CASSLMGSFTGELFF
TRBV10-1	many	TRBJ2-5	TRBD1	TGCGCCAGCAGTGAGTCGACAGGGAGTGAGACCCAGTACTTC	CASSESTGSETQYF
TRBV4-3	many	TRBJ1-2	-	TGCGCCAGCAGCCAAGACCTTCCCCGGGCTACTAACTATGGCTACACCTTC	CASSQDLPRATNYGYTF
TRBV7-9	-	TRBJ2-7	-	TGTGCCGGCAGCTTATCTAGGTTGGCCAACAAGGGAGACGAGCAGTACTTC	CAGSLSRLANKGDEQYF
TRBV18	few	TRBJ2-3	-	TGTGCCAGCTCACCACCGACGTACACAGATACGCAGTATTTT	CASSPPTYTDTQYF
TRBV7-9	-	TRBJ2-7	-	TGTGCCAGCACCCAGGCAGGCGGGGCGCGGTACAATGAGCAGTACTTC	CASTQAGGARYNEQYF
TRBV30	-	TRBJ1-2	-	TGTGCCTGGAGTTTAAGAACAGAGTCATCAACCCTTCCGCTCTATGGCTACACCTTC	CAWSLRTESSTLPLYGYTF
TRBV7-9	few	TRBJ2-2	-	TGTGCCAGCATATCGGACATTGGCGGGGAGCTGTTTTTT	CASISDIGGELFF
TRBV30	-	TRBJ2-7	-	TGTGCCTGGAGTATCCGGGCCGAGCAGTACTTC	CAWSIRAEQYF
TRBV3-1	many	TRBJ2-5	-	TGTGCCAGCAGCCAAGAAATACGTGGTGCTCGGGGAGTGGAGACCCAGTACTTC	CASSQEIRGARGVETQYF
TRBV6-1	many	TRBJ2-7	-	TGTGCCAGCAGTGAGGAGGGAGCTTACCCCTACGAGCAGTACTTC	CASSEEGAYPYEQYF
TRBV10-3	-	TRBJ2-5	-	TGTACCATCAGTCGGACTATACAAGAGACCCACTACTTC	CTISRTIQETHYF
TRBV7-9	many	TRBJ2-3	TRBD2	TGTGCCAGCAGCTATAGCGGGGGCATCACAGATACGCAGTATTTT	CASSYSGGITDTQYF
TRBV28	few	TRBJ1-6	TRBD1	TGTGCCAGCAGTACCAGGGGGCTAGGTTCACCCCTCCACTTT	CASSTRGLGSPLHF
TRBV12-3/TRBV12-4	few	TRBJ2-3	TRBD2	TGTGCCAGCAGTTTGCGGGGGGCTAACGGAGATACGCAGTATTTT	CASSLRGANGDTQYF
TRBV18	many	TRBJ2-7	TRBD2	TGTGCCAGCTCACCGGGCGGGGGTTACGAGCAGTACTTC	CASSPGGGYEQYF
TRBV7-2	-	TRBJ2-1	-	TGTGCCAGCAGCTTACGCGGGAACAATGAGCAGTTCTTC	CASSLRGNNEQFF
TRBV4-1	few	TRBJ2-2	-	TGCGCCAGCAGCCAAGCCCAGGGATACACCGGGGAGCTGTTTTTT	CASSQAQGYTGELFF
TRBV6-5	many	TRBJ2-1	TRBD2	TGTGCCAGCATCCAAGGGACTAGCGGGGCGGGTGAGCAGTTCTTC	CASIQGTSGAGEQFF
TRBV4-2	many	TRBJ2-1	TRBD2	TGTGCCAGCAGCCAAGAGGGTTCAGGACTAGCGGGGTCAAAGCAGTTCTTC	CASSQEGSGLAGSKQFF
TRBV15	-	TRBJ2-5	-	TGTGCCACCAGCAGTACGGGACTGCAAGAGACCCAGTACTTC	CATSSTGLQETQYF
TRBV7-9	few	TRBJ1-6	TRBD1	TGTGCCAGCAGCTTGACAGGGTTTATTTCACCCCTCCACTTT	CASSLTGFISPLHF
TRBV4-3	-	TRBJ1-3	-	TGCGCCAGCAGCCAATATTCCTGGGGCTCGGAGGACTCTGGAAGCACCATATATTTT	CASSQYSWGSEDSGSTIYF
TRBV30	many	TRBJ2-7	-	TGTGCCTGGAGTCTATTAGGGGGCTACGAGCAGTACTTC	CAWSLLGGYEQYF
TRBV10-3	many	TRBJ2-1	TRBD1	TGTGCCATCAGTGAGGGACAGGGGCCCTACAATGAGCAGTTCTTC	CAISEGQGPYNEQFF
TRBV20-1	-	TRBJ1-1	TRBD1	TGCAGTGCCAGCACGGACAGGACTGAAGCTTTCTTT	CSASTDRTEAFF
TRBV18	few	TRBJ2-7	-	TGTGCCAGCTCACCTTATACGGGGCCTAGCTCCTACGAGCAGTACTTC	CASSPYTGPSSYEQYF
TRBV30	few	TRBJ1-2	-	TGTGCCTGGGGGACGACAGCTAACTATGGCTACACCTTC	CAWGTTANYGYTF
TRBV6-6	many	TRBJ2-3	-	TGTGCCAGCAGGACTGACTATACGCAGTATTTT	CASRTDYTQYF
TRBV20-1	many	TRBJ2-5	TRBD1	TGCAGTGCTAGAGCCGGGACAGGGAGGGGTGAGACCCAGTACTTC	CSARAGTGRGETQYF
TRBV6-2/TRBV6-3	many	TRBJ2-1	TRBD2	TGTGCCAGCAGAAGACTAGCGGATGGGAATGAGCAGTTCTTC	CASRRLADGNEQFF
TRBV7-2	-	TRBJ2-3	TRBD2	TGTGCCAGCGGCACCGTGCGGGGGGGACTCACAGATACGCAGTATTTT	CASGTVRGGLTDTQYF
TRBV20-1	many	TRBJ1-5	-	TGCAGTGCTAGAGACTCTACTACAGGGTTTTCCAATCAGCCCCAGCATTTT	CSARDSTTGFSNQPQHF
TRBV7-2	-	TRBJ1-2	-	TGTGCCAGCAGCCTCGGGACGAGCAGGGATGGCTACACCTTC	CASSLGTSRDGYTF
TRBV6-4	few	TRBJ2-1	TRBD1	TGTGCCAGCAACCTGACAGGGAATGAGCAGTTCTTC	CASNLTGNEQFF
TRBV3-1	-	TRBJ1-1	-	TGTGCCAGCAGCCCCGGAGGTACTAAAGCTTTCTTT	CASSPGGTKAFF
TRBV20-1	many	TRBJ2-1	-	TGCAGTGCTAGACGGCCAGGTTATAATGAGCAGTTCTTC	CSARRPGYNEQFF
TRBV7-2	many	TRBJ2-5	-	TGTGCCAGCAGCTTAGGTTCTCGGAGGGAGACCCAGTACTTC	CASSLGSRRETQYF